A single sample is the source of the 10 T cell receptor beta chains below, sequenced in a study of T cell responses to AZD1222 COVID-19 vaccine. Repertoires were generated with immunoSEQ multiplex PCR, while TCRdb's copy carries only in-frame clones and drops some. The sample lists about 100,000 clones; about nine tenths were seen once. Specimen: peripheral blood, collected 28 days after the second AZD1222 dose. The receptors come from an adult who received the AZD1222 COVID-19 vaccine.

CDR3 coding DNA: TGTGCCAGCAGGGTCGGGACAGGGGCCGTCACACAGCCCCAGCATTTT. The encoded protein is CASRVGTGAVTQPQHF. The genes are TRBV28 and TRBJ1-5; TRBD1 matches 10 bases. The J segment lost 7 bases and the V segment lost 6 bases, leaving 12 bases of the junction unmatched. CDR3 length: 16 amino acids. CDR1 is MDHEN, CDR2 SYDVKM, per germline.

The rearrangement links TRBV6-5 to TRBJ2-7; D gene ambiguous. The V end lost 5 bases, the J end lost 2 bases, and 10 bases lay between the germline ends. The CDR3 is 13 residues long. Germline CDR1 reads MNHEY; CDR2 reads SVGAGI. CDR3 coding DNA: TGTGCCAGCAGTCCAGACTCTACCTACGAGCAGTACTTC. This gives the protein CASSPDSTYEQYF.

This clone was counted a single time. The chain joins TRBV6-5 to TRBJ2-1, with 13 bases aligning to TRBD2. The V gene end was trimmed by 2 bases and the J gene end by 7 bases; junction bases not matched to a gene: 5. The germline CDR1 and CDR2 sequences are MNHEY and SVGAGI. This CDR3 contains 16 residues. CDR3 amino acids: CASSYALAGGLNEQFF. CDR3 in DNA: TGTGCCAGCAGTTACGCACTAGCGGGGGGGCTAAATGAGCAGTTCTTC.

This CDR3 is CASSLEQVNNSPLHF. The CDR3 DNA follows: TGCGCCAGCAGCTTGGAACAGGTGAATAATTCACCCCTCCACTTT. The V call is TRBV5-1, the J call TRBJ1-6; D is possibly TRBD1 (5 bases). Germline values: CDR1 SGHRS, CDR2 YFSETQ. V dropped 0 bases and J dropped 5 bases, with 9 bases sitting between them. The CDR3 consists of 15 residues.

V gene TRBV7-9 combines with J gene TRBJ2-2; D is undetermined. Germline V lookup: CDR1 SEHNR, CDR2 FQNEAQ (reference sequence). The germline V and J ends were trimmed by 3 bases and 7 bases, with 9 bases remaining between them. The CDR3 spans 13 residues. CDR3 amino acids: CASSFWESGELFF. CDR3 in DNA: TGTGCCAGCAGCTTCTGGGAAAGCGGGGAGCTGTTTTTT.

The chain is built from TRBV5-4 and TRBJ2-2; TRBD2 matches 7 bases. CDR3 size: 15 residues. The germline CDR1 and CDR2 sequences are SGHNT and YYREEE (reference sequence). V lost 3 bases and J lost 4; bases outside the gene matches: 6. The CDR3 sequence: CASSSWGEGTGELFF. For the CDR3, the DNA is TGTGCCAGCAGCTCTTGGGGGGAGGGCACCGGGGAGCTGTTTTTT.

The V and J genes are TRBV30 and TRBJ1-2; 7 bases fit TRBD1. This CDR3 has 13 residues. The trim removed 1 base at V and 7 bases at J, leaving 6 bases unmatched. Per the germline V gene, CDR1 is GTSNPN and CDR2 is SVGIG (reference sequence). CDR3 nucleotides: TGTGCCTGGAGTGCCTTCGACAGGGTTGGCTACACCTTC. This gives the protein CAWSAFDRVGYTF.

V and J are TRBV5-1 and TRBJ1-2, with 7 bases lining up with TRBD1. The V gene's germline CDR1 is SGHRS and CDR2 YFSETQ. J lost 3 bases, V lost 0 bases, and 5 bases had no gene match. The CDR3 has 15 residues. CDR3 sequence reads: CASSLAIGTDYGYTF. The CDR3 coding sequence is TGCGCCAGCAGCTTGGCCATTGGGACAGACTATGGCTACACCTTC. The full variable domain, rest sourced from reference TRBV5-1 and TRBJ1-2, is KAGVTQTPRYLIKTRGQQVTLSCSPISGHRSVSWYQQTPGQGLQFLFEYFSETQRNKGNFPGRFSGRQFSNSRSEMNVSTLELGDSALYLCASSLAIGTDYGYTFGSGTRLTVV.

The V gene is TRBV9, the J gene TRBJ2-2; D not resolved. This CDR3 spans 16 amino acids. V shed 0 bases and J shed 1 base, with 10 bases lying between them. Germline V CDR1 and CDR2: SGDLS, YYNGEE. CDR3 region: CASSVAQRGNTGELFF. The CDR3 DNA sequence: TGTGCCAGCAGCGTAGCCCAGCGAGGGAACACCGGGGAGCTGTTTTTT.

This clone was counted a single time. V is TRBV11-2 and J is TRBJ2-1, with 8 bases that match TRBD2. The CDR3 has 15 residues. With V trimmed by 5 bases and J by 9 bases, 12 bases remained unmatched. Germline values: CDR1 SGHAT, CDR2 FQNNGV. The CDR3 loop is CASSLASGPYGEQFF. The CDR3 DNA sequence: TGTGCCAGCAGCCTGGCTAGCGGGCCGTATGGTGAGCAGTTCTTC.